The rows below give T cell receptor beta chains drawn from one sample of a study of CD8 T cells in ankylosing spondylitis. TCRdb re-called the 5' RACE reads with MiXCR, one entry per CDR3 protein. The sample records 100,000 or so distinct CDR3 sequences, 24% being singletons. Sequenced sample: synovial fluid, either unsorted or a sorted T cell fraction (not recorded which). These receptors were collected from a male donor with ankylosing spondylitis. CDR3s include the opening cysteine and the closing phenylalanine or tryptophan. The D gene is left open where the match is weak. A row's size may be missing; if present it is once, few, many or a size class.

v_gene: TRBV5-5; d_gene: NA; j_gene: TRBJ1-6; abundance: few; CDR3aa: CASSLGPGARSPLHF; CDR3nt: TGTGCCAGCAGCTTGGGCCCGGGAGCGAGGTCACCCCTCCACTTT
v_gene: TRBV12-3/TRBV12-4; d_gene: TRBD2; j_gene: TRBJ2-7; abundance: NA; CDR3aa: CASSLAEGSYEQYF; CDR3nt: TGTGCCAGCAGCCTAGCGGAGGGCTCCTACGAGCAGTACTTC
v_gene: TRBV28; d_gene: NA; j_gene: TRBJ2-1; abundance: NA; CDR3aa: CASSSHTGPSEQFF; CDR3nt: TGTGCCAGCAGTTCTCATACGGGTCCCAGTGAGCAGTTCTTC
v_gene: TRBV7-2; d_gene: NA; j_gene: TRBJ2-3; abundance: NA; CDR3aa: CASSLSPAGWGTDTQYF; CDR3nt: TGTGCCAGCAGCTTGTCCCCGGCGGGATGGGGCACAGATACGCAGTATTTT
v_gene: TRBV7-2; d_gene: NA; j_gene: TRBJ2-3; abundance: NA; CDR3aa: CASSLMSSTDTQYF; CDR3nt: TGTGCCAGCAGCTTAATGTCGAGCACAGATACGCAGTATTTT
v_gene: TRBV5-1; d_gene: TRBD2; j_gene: TRBJ2-6; abundance: once; CDR3aa: CASSLGGSGGANVLTF; CDR3nt: TGCGCCAGCAGCTTGGGCGGGAGCGGTGGGGCCAACGTCCTGACTTTC
v_gene: TRBV18; d_gene: TRBD1; j_gene: TRBJ1-2; abundance: few; CDR3aa: CASSPIGQGEGGYTF; CDR3nt: TGTGCCAGCTCACCTATTGGACAGGGGGAAGGAGGCTACACCTTC
v_gene: TRBV7-6; d_gene: TRBD2; j_gene: TRBJ2-1; abundance: many; CDR3aa: CASSLEASGPWGEQFF; CDR3nt: TGTGCCAGCAGCTTAGAGGCTAGCGGCCCCTGGGGTGAGCAGTTCTTC
v_gene: TRBV20-1; d_gene: NA; j_gene: TRBJ2-5; abundance: few; CDR3aa: CSARVLGGGDGETQYF; CDR3nt: TGCAGTGCTAGAGTTTTGGGGGGCGGCGATGGAGAGACCCAGTACTTC
v_gene: TRBV10-2; d_gene: NA; j_gene: TRBJ2-5; abundance: few; CDR3aa: CASSDFGRSKETQYF; CDR3nt: TGCGCCAGCAGTGATTTTGGACGGAGTAAAGAGACCCAGTACTTC
v_gene: TRBV7-2; d_gene: TRBD2; j_gene: TRBJ2-3; abundance: NA; CDR3aa: CASSSGLAGPTDTQYF; CDR3nt: TGTGCCAGCAGCTCAGGACTAGCGGGACCCACAGATACGCAGTATTTT
v_gene: TRBV2; d_gene: TRBD1; j_gene: TRBJ2-7; abundance: NA; CDR3aa: CASSIGQGAGYEQYF; CDR3nt: TGTGCCAGCAGTATAGGACAGGGGGCTGGCTACGAGCAGTACTTC
v_gene: TRBV6-1; d_gene: TRBD1; j_gene: TRBJ2-7; abundance: many; CDR3aa: CASSRDRGPLIYEQYF; CDR3nt: TGTGCCAGCAGTCGAGACAGGGGCCCATTAATCTACGAGCAGTACTTC
v_gene: TRBV12-3/TRBV12-4; d_gene: NA; j_gene: TRBJ1-1; abundance: NA; CDR3aa: CASSDTGTAKGEAFF; CDR3nt: TGTGCCAGCAGTGACACAGGGACTGCAAAAGGTGAAGCTTTCTTT
v_gene: TRBV5-8; d_gene: NA; j_gene: TRBJ2-7; abundance: many; CDR3aa: CASSLRIYEQYF; CDR3nt: TGTGCCAGCAGCTTGAGGATCTACGAGCAGTACTTC
v_gene: TRBV7-9; d_gene: NA; j_gene: TRBJ2-6; abundance: NA; CDR3aa: CASNPGGVSSGANVLTF; CDR3nt: TGTGCCAGCAACCCAGGTGGGGTTTCCTCTGGGGCCAACGTCCTGACTTTC
v_gene: TRBV7-8; d_gene: TRBD2; j_gene: TRBJ2-2; abundance: many; CDR3aa: CASSLAGSSGLWPGELFF; CDR3nt: TGTGCCAGCAGCTTAGCGGGGTCTAGCGGACTATGGCCCGGGGAGCTGTTTTTT
v_gene: TRBV12-3/TRBV12-4; d_gene: NA; j_gene: TRBJ1-5; abundance: few; CDR3aa: CASSLTQPQHF; CDR3nt: TGTGCCAGCAGTTTAACTCAGCCCCAGCATTTT
v_gene: TRBV14; d_gene: NA; j_gene: TRBJ1-1; abundance: few; CDR3aa: CASSQESRTRAFF; CDR3nt: TGTGCCAGCAGCCAAGAAAGCAGGACGAGGGCTTTCTTT
v_gene: TRBV18; d_gene: NA; j_gene: TRBJ1-1; abundance: few; CDR3aa: CASSPQLQLQNTEAFF; CDR3nt: TGTGCCAGCTCACCACAGTTACAGTTACAAAACACTGAAGCTTTCTTT
v_gene: TRBV20-1; d_gene: TRBD1; j_gene: TRBJ2-3; abundance: few; CDR3aa: CSARDLGPGTGSTDTQYF; CDR3nt: TGCAGTGCTAGAGATTTAGGGCCCGGGACAGGGTCCACAGATACGCAGTATTTT
v_gene: TRBV29-1; d_gene: NA; j_gene: TRBJ2-5; abundance: many; CDR3aa: CSVDSPTSETQYF; CDR3nt: TGCAGCGTTGATTCCCCCACATCAGAGACCCAGTACTTC
v_gene: TRBV24-1; d_gene: TRBD2; j_gene: TRBJ2-2; abundance: NA; CDR3aa: CATSDSVPGHGTSGSSANTGELFF; CDR3nt: TGTGCCACCAGTGATTCCGTCCCGGGACACGGGACTAGCGGGAGTAGTGCGAACACCGGGGAGCTGTTTTTT
v_gene: TRBV27; d_gene: NA; j_gene: TRBJ2-1; abundance: NA; CDR3aa: CASSSLAEKSSYNEQFF; CDR3nt: TGTGCCAGCAGTTCGCTAGCAGAAAAGAGCTCCTACAATGAGCAGTTCTTC
v_gene: TRBV14; d_gene: NA; j_gene: TRBJ1-4; abundance: few; CDR3aa: CASSLPGSLKATNEKLFF; CDR3nt: TGTGCCAGCAGCCTCCCGGGATCCCTCAAAGCAACTAATGAAAAACTGTTTTTT
v_gene: TRBV10-3; d_gene: NA; j_gene: TRBJ2-3; abundance: few; CDR3aa: CAIGQAWSTDTQYF; CDR3nt: TGTGCCATCGGTCAGGCGTGGAGCACAGATACGCAGTATTTT
v_gene: TRBV12-3/TRBV12-4; d_gene: TRBD2; j_gene: TRBJ2-3; abundance: once; CDR3aa: CAGSFRTRGDTQYF; CDR3nt: TGTGCCGGCAGTTTTCGGACTAGGGGAGATACGCAGTATTTT
v_gene: TRBV20-1; d_gene: NA; j_gene: TRBJ2-7; abundance: NA; CDR3aa: CSASEGTESPEQYF; CDR3nt: TGCAGTGCTAGTGAGGGGACCGAGTCCCCCGAGCAGTACTTC
v_gene: TRBV9; d_gene: TRBD2; j_gene: TRBJ2-1; abundance: many; CDR3aa: CASSTSSGWYNEQFF; CDR3nt: TGTGCCAGCAGCACTTCTAGCGGGTGGTACAATGAGCAGTTCTTC
v_gene: TRBV5-1; d_gene: NA; j_gene: TRBJ2-6; abundance: many; CDR3aa: CASSLRQTFNSGANVLTF; CDR3nt: TGCGCCAGCAGCTTGAGGCAGACCTTTAACTCTGGGGCCAACGTCCTGACTTTC
v_gene: TRBV7-2; d_gene: NA; j_gene: TRBJ2-3; abundance: NA; CDR3aa: CASSQTLGTDTQYF; CDR3nt: TGTGCCAGCAGCCAAACCCTGGGGACAGATACGCAGTATTTT
v_gene: TRBV6-5; d_gene: TRBD1; j_gene: TRBJ1-1; abundance: few; CDR3aa: CASSYPAGQVNTEAFF; CDR3nt: TGTGCCAGCAGTTACCCCGCAGGACAGGTGAACACTGAAGCTTTCTTT
v_gene: TRBV5-1; d_gene: TRBD1; j_gene: TRBJ1-1; abundance: few; CDR3aa: CASSGGQDTEAFF; CDR3nt: TGCGCCAGTTCGGGGGGACAGGACACTGAAGCTTTCTTT
v_gene: TRBV5-1; d_gene: NA; j_gene: TRBJ2-2; abundance: few; CDR3aa: CASSLDSLWTGELFF; CDR3nt: TGCGCCAGCAGCTTAGACAGCCTTTGGACCGGGGAGCTGTTTTTT
v_gene: TRBV12-3/TRBV12-4; d_gene: TRBD2; j_gene: TRBJ2-1; abundance: NA; CDR3aa: CAGSGRLAASSYNEQFF; CDR3nt: TGTGCCGGCAGTGGGCGACTAGCGGCGAGCTCCTACAATGAGCAGTTCTTC
v_gene: TRBV5-1; d_gene: TRBD2; j_gene: TRBJ2-1; abundance: few; CDR3aa: CASSLDRTGTRRQFF; CDR3nt: TGCGCCAGCAGCTTGGACCGCACCGGGACTAGGCGCCAGTTCTTC
v_gene: TRBV12-3/TRBV12-4; d_gene: TRBD1; j_gene: TRBJ1-5; abundance: many; CDR3aa: CASSSLTGRNQPQHF; CDR3nt: TGTGCCAGCAGTTCCCTGACAGGGAGGAATCAGCCCCAGCATTTT
v_gene: TRBV20-1; d_gene: NA; j_gene: TRBJ2-3; abundance: NA; CDR3aa: CSARTGSASDTQYF; CDR3nt: TGCAGTGCTCGAACAGGGTCCGCTTCAGATACGCAGTATTTT
v_gene: TRBV6-2/TRBV6-3; d_gene: TRBD1; j_gene: TRBJ2-7; abundance: few; CDR3aa: CASRGTGAYEQYF; CDR3nt: TGTGCCAGCAGGGGGACAGGCGCCTACGAGCAGTACTTC
v_gene: TRBV20-1; d_gene: NA; j_gene: TRBJ2-3; abundance: NA; CDR3aa: CSAPSRGSTDTQYF; CDR3nt: TGCAGTGCTCCCTCGAGGGGGAGCACAGATACGCAGTATTTT
v_gene: TRBV7-2; d_gene: NA; j_gene: TRBJ1-3; abundance: NA; CDR3aa: CASSLGRLTSGNTIYF; CDR3nt: TGTGCCAGCAGCTTAGGCAGGTTGACCTCTGGAAACACCATATATTTT
v_gene: TRBV11-2; d_gene: TRBD1; j_gene: TRBJ2-1; abundance: NA; CDR3aa: CASRAPYRGDYNEQFF; CDR3nt: TGTGCCAGCAGGGCCCCCTACAGGGGAGACTACAATGAGCAGTTCTTC
v_gene: TRBV19; d_gene: NA; j_gene: TRBJ1-5; abundance: NA; CDR3aa: CASTSGLSANQPQHF; CDR3nt: TGTGCCAGCACTTCGGGACTCAGTGCTAATCAGCCCCAGCATTTT
v_gene: TRBV25-1; d_gene: NA; j_gene: TRBJ1-3; abundance: NA; CDR3aa: CASSEVGGKGNTIYF; CDR3nt: TGTGCCAGCAGTGAAGTAGGGGGGAAGGGAAACACCATATATTTT
v_gene: TRBV24-1; d_gene: NA; j_gene: TRBJ2-1; abundance: few; CDR3aa: CATSDWKTYNEQFF; CDR3nt: TGTGCCACCAGTGATTGGAAGACCTACAATGAGCAGTTCTTC
v_gene: TRBV20-1; d_gene: TRBD1; j_gene: TRBJ2-1; abundance: NA; CDR3aa: CSARSGGHNEQFF; CDR3nt: TGCAGTGCTAGGTCAGGGGGCCACAATGAGCAGTTCTTC
v_gene: TRBV5-1; d_gene: TRBD1; j_gene: TRBJ2-1; abundance: few; CDR3aa: CASSQTGTGGNEQFF; CDR3nt: TGCGCCAGCAGCCAGACCGGGACAGGGGGCAATGAGCAGTTCTTC
v_gene: TRBV11-2; d_gene: NA; j_gene: TRBJ2-7; abundance: NA; CDR3aa: CASSFRGPVSYEQYF; CDR3nt: TGTGCCAGCAGCTTCCGGGGGCCTGTCTCCTACGAGCAGTACTTC
v_gene: TRBV12-3/TRBV12-4; d_gene: TRBD2; j_gene: TRBJ2-1; abundance: few; CDR3aa: CASSLRLAGGLNEQFF; CDR3nt: TGTGCCAGCAGTTTGCGGCTAGCGGGGGGTCTCAATGAGCAGTTCTTC
v_gene: TRBV14; d_gene: NA; j_gene: TRBJ2-5; abundance: NA; CDR3aa: CASSQGGGQETQYF; CDR3nt: TGTGCCAGCAGCCAAGGAGGCGGTCAAGAGACCCAGTACTTC
v_gene: TRBV7-6; d_gene: TRBD2; j_gene: TRBJ2-7; abundance: NA; CDR3aa: CASSLVSGTYEQYF; CDR3nt: TGTGCCAGCAGCTTAGTTAGCGGGACATACGAGCAGTACTTC